Presented here are 8 T cell receptor beta chains from one specimen sequenced in a study of T-cell memory formation after mild COVID-19 (dated by TCRdb to the early 2020s). Receptor amplification or capture employed 5' RACE. Sequencing used an Illumina NovaSeq 6000. TCRdb reprocessed the public reads (quality trimming at Q25 with fastp, clone calling with MiXCR) and kept in-frame beta chains. Rows are combined by CDR3 protein, so each entry shows the most common genes and DNA. The sample data list a few hundred thousand distinct CDR3 sequences, and approximately 15% of these were observed just once. The ten most abundant clones make up 21% of the sample. Sequencing used PBMCs or a T cell subset sorted from them (not recorded which). The receptor source for this set is a man aged 18 to 30 who had mild COVID-19 (a few samples of this study predate the infection). The sample titles of this study are shuffled in the database, so cell type and time point are left out; the donor was told from shared clones.

This clonotype was counted a single time. A read error may explain this, as a much larger clone is one base away. The chain employs TRBV11-3 and TRBJ2-1, with 13 bases aligning to TRBD2. Germline V gene lookup returns CDR1 SGHNT and CDR2 YENEEA. This CDR3 is built from 15 residues. V lost 3 bases to trimming and J lost 5 bases; unmatched junction nucleotides: 1. CDR3 coding DNA: TGTGCCAGCAGCTTGACTAGCGGGGGGAACAATGAGCAGTTCTTC. Translated: CASSLTSGGNNEQFF.

The V gene is TRBV5-1, the J gene TRBJ2-3, with 7 bases fitting TRBD2. This CDR3 is built from 17 residues. In germline, CDR1 is SGHRS, CDR2 YFSETQ. Unmatched junction bases numbered 8, after V lost 0 bases and J lost 1 base. CDR3 sequence: CASSLESRGVGTDTQYF. CDR3 coding DNA: TGCGCCAGCAGCTTGGAGTCCCGGGGGGTTGGCACAGATACGCAGTATTTT.

V and J are TRBV25-1 and TRBJ2-5; 10 bases agree with TRBD1. The length of the CDR3 is 17 residues. V lost 0 bases, J lost 2 bases, and 6 bases stayed unmatched. Germline V lookup: CDR1 MGHDK, CDR2 SYGVNS. Written as DNA, the CDR3 is TGTGCCAGCAGTGAATATCTGGGACAGGGGTGGCAAGAGACCCAGTACTTC. It translates to CASSEYLGQGWQETQYF.

This clonotype was detected a few times. The chain carries TRBV19 and TRBJ2-1; 7 nucleotides match TRBD2. There are 13 residues in the CDR3. Germline trimming cut 9 bases from V and 4 bases from J; bases unmatched to any gene: 6. Germline V gene sequence: CDR1 LNHDA, CDR2 SQIVND (reference sequence). The CDR3 spells CASRPGGYNEQFF. CDR3 in DNA: TGTGCCAGCCGTCCGGGGGGTTACAATGAGCAGTTCTTC.

Many counts were recorded for this clonotype. J is TRBJ2-7 and V is TRBV7-3; 13 positions match TRBD2. The CDR3 consists of 16 residues. J was trimmed by 2 bases and V by 1 base; bases with no gene match: 2. Looked up from germline, CDR1 is SGHTA and CDR2 is FQGTGA. DNA for the CDR3: TGTGCCAGCAGCTTAAGGGGACTAGCGGGGCCCTACGAGCAGTACGTC. Protein sequence: CASSLRGLAGPYEQYV.

In this sample, this clonotype turned up a few times. The chain couples TRBV9 to TRBJ2-3, with TRBD2 as a possible D gene (5 bases). Germline loops: CDR1 SGDLS, CDR2 YYNGEE. The CDR3 contains 16 residues. With 0 bases removed from V and 0 bases from J, the gap between germline ends came to 11 bases. The CDR3 region is CASSVVSTGSTDTQYF. The CDR3 DNA reads TGTGCCAGCAGCGTAGTTTCGACGGGAAGCACAGATACGCAGTATTTT.

This clonotype has only a few counts. V usage is TRBV4-2 and J usage is TRBJ2-1; D not certain. The V gene lost 0 bases and the J gene lost 8 bases, with 5 bases spanning the gap. The CDR3 consists of 12 residues. CDR1 LGHNA and CDR2 YNFKEQ come from the germline V gene. In DNA, the CDR3 is TGTGCCAGCAGCCAAGAAGCCCATGAGCAGTTCTTC. The encoded protein is CASSQEAHEQFF.

This clonotype was counted between two and nine times. The chain combines TRBV7-9 with TRBJ1-2; D remains unclear. CDR1 and CDR2 from the germline V gene are SEHNR and FQNEAQ (reference sequence). This CDR3 comprises 14 residues. Trimming took off 2 bases at V and 5 bases at J, with 12 bases between the two ends. CDR3 sequence (DNA): TGTGCCAGCAGCTTATTTACGGCGGGTTATGGCTACACCTTC. This codes for CASSLFTAGYGYTF.